These 28 T cell receptor beta chains share one sample of origin, sequenced in a study of beta chain features in type 1 diabetes. Sequenced material consisted of expressed TCRB transcripts (all of the isolated RNA was reverse transcribed). The method was immunoSEQ multiplex PCR; TCRdb's version includes in-frame clones alone and lacks a portion of them. The sample carries just over 450,000 clones, approximately 30% recorded once. The sample consisted of naive CD4+ T cells from blood. These receptors were taken from a man aged 18 to 30 in good health.

With respect to this clone: A single base separates this from a much larger clone, so it may be a read error. This sample includes further DNA sequences coding for the same CDR3. The rearrangement uses TRBV11-2 and TRBJ2-5; D gene unclear. Germline assignment: CDR1 SGHAT and CDR2 FQNNGV. Trimming took off 3 bases at V and 1 base at J, with 0 bases between the two ends. The CDR3 runs 11 residues. CDR3 DNA: TGTGCCAGCAGCTTCCAAGAGACCCAGTACTTC. It translates to CASSFQETQYF.

The chain employs TRBV30 and TRBJ1-2; D unclear. With 0 bases removed from V and 0 bases from J, the gap between germline ends came to 8 bases. From germline, CDR1 is GTSNPN and CDR2 SVGIG (reference sequence). The CDR3 runs to 14 residues. CDR3 sequence: CAWSVRMSNYGYTF. CDR3 bases: TGTGCCTGGAGTGTAAGGATGTCTAACTATGGCTACACCTTC.

The sample holds a few counts of this clone. This chain joins TRBV30 and TRBJ2-7; no firm D call. Trimming removed 3 bases from V and 3 bases from J, with 12 bases in between. The CDR3 length is 13 residues. Germline V gives CDR1 GTSNPN, CDR2 SVGIG (reference sequence). CDR3 nucleotide sequence: TGTGCCTGGAGGTCATCATCGGACTACGAGCAGTACTTC. It encodes CAWRSSSDYEQYF.

This clone turned up a few times. In DNA form, the CDR3 reads TGTGCCTGGAATCCCGGACAGGGTCCCTACGAGCAGTACTTC. Protein product: CAWNPGQGPYEQYF. V is TRBV30 and J is TRBJ2-7, with TRBD1 matching over 8 bases. The CDR3 is made up of 14 amino acids. The germline V gene encodes CDR1 GTSNPN and CDR2 SVGIG (reference sequence). The J segment lost 2 bases and the V segment lost 4 bases, leaving 7 bases of the junction unmatched.

This clone was observed a handful of times. This chain joins TRBV6-1 and TRBJ1-1; D gene ambiguous. The CDR3 loop spans 13 amino acids. V was trimmed by 5 bases and J by 1 base, leaving 8 bases between them. CDR1 is MNHNS and CDR2 is SASEGT in the germline V gene. CDR3 nucleotides: TGTGCCAGCAGTCGGATCGGGAACACTGAAGCTTTCTTT. Protein: CASSRIGNTEAFF.

The V and J genes are TRBV4-3 and TRBJ2-5, with 9 bases aligning to TRBD2. This CDR3 has 16 amino acids. Germline-derived CDR1 and CDR2 are LGHNA and YSLEER. V lost 1 base to trimming and J lost 5 bases; unmatched junction nucleotides: 8. DNA for the CDR3: TGCGCCAGCAGCCAAGCGGTTGCGGGAGGGGTTGAGACCCAGTACTTC. Encoded protein: CASSQAVAGGVETQYF.

This chain connects TRBV23-1 to TRBJ2-6; perhaps TRBD2 as D (6 bases). TRBV23-1 is an ORF, with its function uncertain. V lost 1 base and J lost 0, with 13 bases in between. This CDR3 is built from 18 residues. CDR3 in DNA: TGCGCCAGCAGTCAATGTTGGCGGGGCCCCTCTGGGGCCAACGTCCTGACTTTC. Translating gives CASSQCWRGPSGANVLTF.

The CDR3 sequence is CSVRTSVYEQFF. In DNA, the CDR3 is TGCAGCGTCAGGACTAGCGTCTATGAGCAGTTCTTC. The chain is built from TRBV29-1 and TRBJ2-1; 9 bases agree with TRBD2. Germline CDR1 SQVTM, CDR2 ANQGSEA. This CDR3 comprises 12 residues. V shed 6 bases, J shed 8 bases, and the junction held 5 bases outside the gene matches.

This clone was counted a few times. CDR3 protein: CSVGLAATFRLDTQYF. The CDR3 coding sequence is TGCAGCGTTGGATTGGCGGCTACGTTTCGTCTTGATACGCAGTATTTT. The chain couples TRBV29-1 to TRBJ2-3; D remains ambiguous. In germline, CDR1 is SQVTM, CDR2 ANQGSEA. The CDR3 length is 16 residues. V was trimmed by 4 bases and J by 6 bases, leaving 23 bases between them.

This clone was picked up a small number of times. The chain carries TRBV30 and TRBJ2-5; TRBD2 aligns across 12 bases. Trimming cost V 4 bases and J 4 bases; bases outside gene matches: 4. The V gene's germline CDR1 is GTSNPN and CDR2 SVGIG (reference sequence). The CDR3 has 14 amino acids. The CDR3, as DNA: TGTGCCTGGACTAGCGGGAGGGCCCCAGAGACCCAGTACTTC. Translation: CAWTSGRAPETQYF.

V usage is TRBV7-9 and J usage is TRBJ2-1; 9 positions agree with TRBD1. CDR3 length: 14 amino acids. J gave up 7 bases and V 5 bases, and 6 bases lay outside the gene matches. Germline CDR1 is SEHNR and CDR2 is FQNEAQ (reference sequence). The CDR3 is CASSLRTGENEQFF. The CDR3 nucleotides are TGTGCCAGCAGCCTCAGGACAGGGGAGAATGAGCAGTTCTTC.

The sample holds a few counts of this clone. The chain uses TRBV5-1 and TRBJ2-3; 8 bases match TRBD2. The junction had 6 bases not matched to a gene; V was cut back by 4 bases and J by 2 bases. In germline, CDR1 is SGHRS, CDR2 YFSETQ. The length of the CDR3 is 15 residues. The CDR3 nucleotides are TGCGCCAGCAGCCAAGTAGCGGGACCCACAGATACGCAGTATTTT. Amino acids: CASSQVAGPTDTQYF.

This clone was counted a few times. The chain combines TRBV7-3 with TRBJ2-4; no clear D. With 2 bases removed from V and 3 bases from J, the gap between germline ends came to 8 bases. Per germline, CDR1 SGHTA and CDR2 FQGTGA. This CDR3 comprises 14 residues. For the CDR3, the DNA is TGTGCCAGCAGCTTAGAAGGGAACAAAAACATTCAGTACTTC. This translates into CASSLEGNKNIQYF.

V is TRBV27 and J is TRBJ2-5, with TRBD2 identical over 14 bases. Germline V gives CDR1 MNHEY, CDR2 SMNVEV (reference sequence). The CDR3 has 15 amino acids. The V and J ends lost 5 bases and 5 bases, in that order; junction bases with no gene match: 4. CDR3 DNA: TGTGCCAGCAGTGCGGGACTAGCGGGAGTTGAGACCCAGTACTTC. It specifies CASSAGLAGVETQYF.

The rearrangement uses TRBV9 and TRBJ2-7, with TRBD1 matching over 7 bases. CDR3 size: 12 residues. V dropped 3 bases and J dropped 7; count of bases not matched to a gene: 4. Germline V gene data show CDR1 as SGDLS and CDR2 as YYNGEE. CDR3 in amino acids: CASSATGKEQYF. The DNA of the CDR3 is TGTGCCAGCAGCGCGACAGGGAAGGAGCAGTACTTC.

For this clone: Other nucleotide sequences in the sample specify the same CDR3. The CDR3 here is CAWSVAGGTDTQYF. As DNA, the CDR3 is TGTGCCTGGAGTGTAGCGGGAGGGACAGATACGCAGTATTTT. The chain couples TRBV30 to TRBJ2-3, with 10 bases that match TRBD2. CDR3 length equals 14 residues. The germline CDR1 and CDR2 sequences are GTSNPN and SVGIG (reference sequence). Unmatched junction bases numbered 0, after V lost 0 bases and J lost 3 bases. The full variable domain, completed using reference TRBV30 and TRBJ2-3, is SQTIHQWPATLVQPVGSPLSLECTVEGTSNPNLYWYRQAAGRGLQLLFYSVGIGQISSEVPQNLSASRPQDRQFILSSKKLLLSDSGFYLCAWSVAGGTDTQYFGPGTRLTVL.

This clone has a handful of counts. The chain recombines TRBV9 with TRBJ2-1; 10 bases align to TRBD2. Germline V gene data show CDR1 as SGDLS and CDR2 as YYNGEE. The ends lost 1 base at V and 6 bases at J; junction bases unmatched: 4. This CDR3 is 15 amino acids long. The CDR3 nucleotides read TGTGCCAGCAGCGTAACGGCTAGCGGGAGCAATGAGCAGTTCTTC. Amino acid sequence: CASSVTASGSNEQFF. Full variable domain (outside the CDR3, taken from reference TRBV9 and TRBJ2-1): DSGVTQTPKHLITATGQRVTLRCSPRSGDLSVYWYQQSLDQGLQFLIQYYNGEERAKGNILERFSAQQFPDLHSELNLSSLELGDSALYFCASSVTASGSNEQFFGPGTRLTVL.

The chain links TRBV30 to TRBJ1-2; maybe TRBD1 (5 bases). V lost 6 bases and J 4 bases, leaving 24 bases between the germline ends. Germline V gives CDR1 GTSNPN, CDR2 SVGIG (reference sequence). The CDR3 has 16 residues. The CDR3 DNA is TGTGCCTGCGGGGTGCTTGGGGCCGGAGCACGCTATGGCTACACCTTC. It yields the protein CACGVLGAGARYGYTF.

V gene TRBV30 combines with J gene TRBJ1-1; maybe TRBD1 (5 bases). This CDR3 contains 14 residues. V lost 3 bases to trimming and J lost 1 base, with 12 bases between them. The germline gives CDR1 GTSNPN, CDR2 SVGIG (reference sequence). The CDR3 loop is CAWRTAGPNTEAFF. The CDR3, as DNA: TGTGCCTGGAGAACCGCAGGGCCGAACACTGAAGCTTTCTTT.

This clone was counted between two and nine times. An end of the junction differs from the germline gene, which may be a read error. The CDR3 sequence: CASSNGPGPREDF. The CDR3 DNA reads as TGTGCCAGCAGCAATGGACCGGGACCCCGGGAGGACTTC. The genes are TRBV14 and TRBJ1-2; possibly TRBD1 for D (5 bases). CDR3 length equals 13 residues. Looked up from germline, CDR1 is SGHDN and CDR2 is FVKESK. The complete variable domain, with remaining parts taken from reference TRBV14 and TRBJ1-2, reads EAGVTQFPSHSVIEKGQTVTLRCDPISGHDNLYWYRRVMGKEIKFLLHFVKESKQDESGMPNNRFLAERTGGTYSTLKVQPAELEDSGVYFCASSNGPGPREDFGSGTRLTVV.

This clone was observed a few times. The gene calls are TRBV4-3 and TRBJ2-7, with 7 bases matching TRBD1. CDR1 and CDR2 (germline): LGHNA, YSLEER. The V and J ends lost 1 base and 8 bases, in that order; junction bases with no gene match: 11. This CDR3 has 15 amino acids. The CDR3 reads CASSQGTDRGRKQYF. The CDR3 DNA is TGCGCCAGCAGCCAAGGGACTGATAGGGGGCGAAAGCAGTACTTC.

The rearrangement links TRBV19 to TRBJ2-1; the D is unclear. Trimming left V 4 bases short and J 1 base short, with 8 bases between. The CDR3 has 14 residues. Germline lookup yields CDR1 LNHDA and CDR2 SQIVND (reference sequence). CDR3 DNA sequence: TGTGCCAGTAGTAGAGAAAGGTCCTACAATGAGCAGTTCTTC. Protein sequence: CASSRERSYNEQFF.

There are a few counts of this clone. The chain links TRBV5-1 to TRBJ2-4; D remains unclear. Germline V gene data show CDR1 as SGHRS and CDR2 as YFSETQ. Trimming pared 0 bases from V and 0 bases from J, leaving 7 bases between. CDR3 length: 15 amino acids. The CDR3 region is CASSLAPAAKNIQYF. The CDR3 DNA reads TGCGCCAGCAGCTTGGCCCCAGCAGCCAAAAACATTCAGTACTTC.

The rearrangement joins TRBV15 to TRBJ2-7; D perhaps matches TRBD1 (6 bases). Germline values: CDR1 LNHNV, CDR2 YYDKDF (reference sequence). The CDR3 extends over 14 amino acids. Trimming left V 0 bases short and J 0 bases short, with 6 bases between. For the CDR3, the DNA is TGTGCCACCAGCAGAGAGACAGGCTCCTACGAGCAGTACTTC. It encodes CATSRETGSYEQYF.

V usage is TRBV7-6 and J usage is TRBJ2-5, with 13 bases lining up with TRBD2. This CDR3 comprises 16 residues. CDR1 is SGHVS and CDR2 is FNYEAQ in the germline V gene. The V segment lost 2 bases and the J segment 5 bases; nucleotides outside the gene matches: 5. In DNA form, the CDR3 reads TGTGCCAGCAGCTTACAGGGACTAGCGGGATCGGAGACCCAGTACTTC. Translation gives CASSLQGLAGSETQYF. The variable domain in full, completed from reference TRBV7-6 and TRBJ2-5, reads GAGVSQSPRYKVTKRGQDVALRCDPISGHVSLYWYRQALGQGPEFLTYFNYEAQQDKSGLPNDRFSAERPEGSISTLTIQRTEQRDSAMYRCASSLQGLAGSETQYFGPGTRLLVL.

The chain is built from TRBV6-6 and TRBJ2-3; TRBD1 matches 7 bases. The CDR3 has 13 amino acids. The junction had 9 bases not matched to a gene; V was cut back by 10 bases and J by 5 bases. CDR1 and CDR2 from the germline V gene are MNHNY and SVGAGI (reference sequence). CDR3 DNA sequence: TGTGCCATTAATTCAGGGGGACAAGATACGCAGTATTTT. Protein: CAINSGGQDTQYF.

J is TRBJ2-5 and V is TRBV11-1; D unclear. Trimming took 1 base from V and 3 from J, leaving 9 bases between them. This CDR3 contains 14 residues. CDR1 is SGHAT, CDR2 FQDESV, per germline (reference sequence). CDR3 region: CASSLGWSKETQYF. For the CDR3, the DNA is TGTGCCAGCAGCTTAGGATGGTCTAAAGAGACCCAGTACTTC.

This clone was seen a handful of times. The sample contains more than one DNA sequence encoding this CDR3. The chain combines TRBV7-9 with TRBJ2-3; D unresolved. The CDR3 loop spans 12 amino acids. V lost 6 bases and J lost 3, with 7 bases in between. CDR1 is SEHNR and CDR2 is FQNEAQ in the germline V gene (reference sequence). CDR3 nucleotide sequence: TGTGCCAGCAGTTTTTCTACAGATACGCAGTATTTT. The encoded protein is CASSFSTDTQYF.